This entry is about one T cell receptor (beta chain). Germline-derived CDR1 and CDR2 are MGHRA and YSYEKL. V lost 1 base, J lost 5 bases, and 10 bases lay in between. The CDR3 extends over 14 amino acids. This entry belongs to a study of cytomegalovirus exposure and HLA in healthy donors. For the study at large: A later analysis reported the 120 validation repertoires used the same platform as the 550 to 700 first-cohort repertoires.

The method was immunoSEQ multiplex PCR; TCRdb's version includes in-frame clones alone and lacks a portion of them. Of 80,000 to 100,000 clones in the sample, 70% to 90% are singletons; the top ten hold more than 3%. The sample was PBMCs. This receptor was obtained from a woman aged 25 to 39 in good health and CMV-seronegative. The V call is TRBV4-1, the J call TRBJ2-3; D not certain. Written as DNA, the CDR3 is TGCGCCAGCAGCCAAGGGCGTTCGGGAGATACGCAGTATTTT. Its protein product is CASSQGRSGDTQYF.